This section outlines one T cell receptor beta chain sequence together with its context. The data originate from a study of PD-L1 blockade in urothelial cancer. The wider study: In the patient group, about 85% of the roughly 30 were males with bladder-origin urothelial cancer. It was at 3 weeks (second dose) and 6 weeks after treatment start that blood was analyzed.

The time point was: pretreatment peripheral blood. The patients' disease, urothelial carcinoma, was locally advanced or metastatic. CDR1 and CDR2 from the germline V gene are LNHNV and YYDKDF (reference sequence). The length of the CDR3 is 15 residues. V lost 0 bases and J lost 6, with 14 bases in between. Profiling relied on immunoSEQ multiplex PCR, and the TCRdb table lists in-frame clones only, not all of them. The sample holds around 92,000 clones, around 90% seen once. This receptor was identified in an elderly woman with urothelial cancer. This sample comprised PBMCs, obtained around atezolizumab (anti-PD-L1) treatment. The chain has TRBV15 and TRBJ1-2; tentative D call: TRBD1 (6 bases). The DNA for the CDR3 is TGTGCCACCAGCAGAGATCTTGGGGGCTTGAATGGCTACACCTTC. Encoded protein: CATSRDLGGLNGYTF.